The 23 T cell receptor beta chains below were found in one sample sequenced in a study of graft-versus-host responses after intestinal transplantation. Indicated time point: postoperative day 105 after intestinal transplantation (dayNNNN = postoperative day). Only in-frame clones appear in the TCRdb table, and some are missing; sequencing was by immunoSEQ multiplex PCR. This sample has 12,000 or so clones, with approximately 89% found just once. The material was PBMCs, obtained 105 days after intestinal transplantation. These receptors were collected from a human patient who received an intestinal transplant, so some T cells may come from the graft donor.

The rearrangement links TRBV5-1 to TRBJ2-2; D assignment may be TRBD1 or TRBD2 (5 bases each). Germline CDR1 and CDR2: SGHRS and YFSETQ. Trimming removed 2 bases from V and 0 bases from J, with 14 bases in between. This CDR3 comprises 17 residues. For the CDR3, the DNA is TGCGCCAGCAGCTTCAACTCCGGGACGACGAACACCGGGGAGCTGTTTTTT. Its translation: CASSFNSGTTNTGELFF.

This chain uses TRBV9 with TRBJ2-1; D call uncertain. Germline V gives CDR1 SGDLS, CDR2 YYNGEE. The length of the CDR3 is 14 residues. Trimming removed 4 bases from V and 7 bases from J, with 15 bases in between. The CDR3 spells CASSPRLASNEQFF. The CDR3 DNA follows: TGTGCCAGCAGCCCAAGACTCGCCAGTAATGAGCAGTTCTTC.

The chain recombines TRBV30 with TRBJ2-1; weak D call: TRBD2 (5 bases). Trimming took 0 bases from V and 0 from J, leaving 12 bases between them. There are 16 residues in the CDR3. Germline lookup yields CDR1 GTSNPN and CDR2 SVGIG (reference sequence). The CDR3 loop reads CAWSVSIGSSYNEQFF. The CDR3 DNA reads TGTGCCTGGAGTGTATCAATTGGGAGCTCCTACAATGAGCAGTTCTTC.

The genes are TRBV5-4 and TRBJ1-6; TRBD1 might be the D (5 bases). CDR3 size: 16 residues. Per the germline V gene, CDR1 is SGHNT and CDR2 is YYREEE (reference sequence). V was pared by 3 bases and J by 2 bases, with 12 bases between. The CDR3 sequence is CASSSGPSTYNSPLHF. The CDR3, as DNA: TGTGCCAGCAGCTCGGGACCGAGTACCTATAATTCACCCCTCCACTTT.

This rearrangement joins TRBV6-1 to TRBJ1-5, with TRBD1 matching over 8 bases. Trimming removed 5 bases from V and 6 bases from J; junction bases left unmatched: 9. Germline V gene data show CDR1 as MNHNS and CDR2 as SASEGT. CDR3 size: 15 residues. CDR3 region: CASSSLTGVGQPQHF. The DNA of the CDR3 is TGTGCCAGCAGTTCGTTGACAGGGGTTGGTCAGCCCCAGCATTTT.

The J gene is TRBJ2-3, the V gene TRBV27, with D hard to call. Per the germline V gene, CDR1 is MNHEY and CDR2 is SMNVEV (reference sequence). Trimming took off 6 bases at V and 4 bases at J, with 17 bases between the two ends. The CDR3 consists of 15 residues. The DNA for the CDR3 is TGTGCCAGCAGCCTACCCGTACGGACCGCAGATACGCAGTATTTT. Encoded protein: CASSLPVRTADTQYF.

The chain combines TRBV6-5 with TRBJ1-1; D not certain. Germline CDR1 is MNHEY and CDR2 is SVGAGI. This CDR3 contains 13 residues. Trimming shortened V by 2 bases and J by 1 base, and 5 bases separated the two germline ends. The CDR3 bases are TGTGCCAGCAGTTACCACACGAACACTGAAGCTTTCTTT. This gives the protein CASSYHTNTEAFF.

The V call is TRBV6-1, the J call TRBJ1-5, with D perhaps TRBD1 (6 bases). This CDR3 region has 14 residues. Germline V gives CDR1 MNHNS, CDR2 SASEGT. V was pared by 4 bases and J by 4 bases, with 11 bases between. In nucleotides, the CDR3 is TGTGCCAGCAGTGTGCAGGGGATGAATCAGCCCCAGCATTTT. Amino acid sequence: CASSVQGMNQPQHF.

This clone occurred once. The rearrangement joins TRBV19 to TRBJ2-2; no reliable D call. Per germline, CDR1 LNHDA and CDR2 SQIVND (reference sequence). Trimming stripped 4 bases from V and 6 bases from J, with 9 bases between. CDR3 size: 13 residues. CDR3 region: CASSTRGPGELFF. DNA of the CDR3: TGTGCCAGTAGTACTAGAGGTCCCGGGGAGCTGTTTTTT.

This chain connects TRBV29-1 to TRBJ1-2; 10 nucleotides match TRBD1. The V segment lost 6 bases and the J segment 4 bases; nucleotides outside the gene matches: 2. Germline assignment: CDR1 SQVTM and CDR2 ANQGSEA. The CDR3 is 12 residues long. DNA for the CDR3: TGCAGCGTGAGGACAGGGGGCTATGGCTACACCTTC. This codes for CSVRTGGYGYTF.

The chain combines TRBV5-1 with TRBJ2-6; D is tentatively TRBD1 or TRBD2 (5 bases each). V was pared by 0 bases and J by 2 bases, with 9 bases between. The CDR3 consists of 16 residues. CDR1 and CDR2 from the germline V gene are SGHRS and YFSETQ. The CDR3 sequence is CASSLAKGPGANVLTF. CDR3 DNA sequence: TGCGCCAGCAGCTTGGCCAAGGGACCTGGGGCCAACGTCCTGACTTTC. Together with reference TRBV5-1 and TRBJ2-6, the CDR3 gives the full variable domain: KAGVTQTPRYLIKTRGQQVTLSCSPISGHRSVSWYQQTPGQGLQFLFEYFSETQRNKGNFPGRFSGRQFSNSRSEMNVSTLELGDSALYLCASSLAKGPGANVLTFGAGSRLTVL.

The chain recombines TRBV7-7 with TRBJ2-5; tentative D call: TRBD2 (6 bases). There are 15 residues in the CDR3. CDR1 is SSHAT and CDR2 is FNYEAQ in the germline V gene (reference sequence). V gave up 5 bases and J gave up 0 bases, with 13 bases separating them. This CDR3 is CASSDHRDYQETQYF. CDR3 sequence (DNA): TGTGCCAGCAGCGACCACCGGGACTACCAAGAGACCCAGTACTTC.

The CDR3 nucleotides are TGTGCCAGCAGCCTTACTAGCGGGGGGGCCGAGACCCAGTACTTC. It translates to CASSLTSGGAETQYF. The chain has TRBV6-5 and TRBJ2-5, with 13 nucleotides matching TRBD2. The V gene's germline CDR1 is MNHEY and CDR2 SVGAGI. J gave up 5 bases and V 6 bases, and 6 bases lay outside the gene matches. This CDR3 has 15 residues.

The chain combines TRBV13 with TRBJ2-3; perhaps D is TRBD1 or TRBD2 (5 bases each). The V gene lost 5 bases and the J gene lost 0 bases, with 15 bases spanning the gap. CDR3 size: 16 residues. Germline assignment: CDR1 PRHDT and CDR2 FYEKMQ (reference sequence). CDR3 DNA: TGTGCCAGCAGCAAGGCGCTGGGGGTCAGCACAGATACGCAGTATTTT. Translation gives CASSKALGVSTDTQYF.

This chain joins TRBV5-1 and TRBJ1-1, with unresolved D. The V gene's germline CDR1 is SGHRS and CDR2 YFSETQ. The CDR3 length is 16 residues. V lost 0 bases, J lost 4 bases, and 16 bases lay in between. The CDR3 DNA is TGCGCCAGCAGCTTGGAATCGGCGTTGGGAGGCACTGAAGCTTTCTTT. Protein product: CASSLESALGGTEAFF.

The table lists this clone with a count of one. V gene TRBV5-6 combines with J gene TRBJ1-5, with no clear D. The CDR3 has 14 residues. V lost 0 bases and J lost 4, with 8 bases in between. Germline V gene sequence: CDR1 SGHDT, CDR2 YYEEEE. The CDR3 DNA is TGTGCCAGCAGCTTGGGAGATCTGAATCAGCCCCAGCATTTT. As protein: CASSLGDLNQPQHF.

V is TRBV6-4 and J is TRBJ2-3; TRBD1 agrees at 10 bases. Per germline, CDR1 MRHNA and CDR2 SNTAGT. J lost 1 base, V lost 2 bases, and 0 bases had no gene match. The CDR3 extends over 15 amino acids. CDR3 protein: CASSDGTGGTDTQYF. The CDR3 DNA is TGTGCCAGCAGTGACGGGACAGGGGGCACAGATACGCAGTATTTT.

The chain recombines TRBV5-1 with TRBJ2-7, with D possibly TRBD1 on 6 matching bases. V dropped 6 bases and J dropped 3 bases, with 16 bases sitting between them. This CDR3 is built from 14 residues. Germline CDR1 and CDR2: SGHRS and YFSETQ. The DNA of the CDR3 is TGCGCCAGCAATTCCGGGACAAGGGACTACGAGCAGTACTTC. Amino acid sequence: CASNSGTRDYEQYF.

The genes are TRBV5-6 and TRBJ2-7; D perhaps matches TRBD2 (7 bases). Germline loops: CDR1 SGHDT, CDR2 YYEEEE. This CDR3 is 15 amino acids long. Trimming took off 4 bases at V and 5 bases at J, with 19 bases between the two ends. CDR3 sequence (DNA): TGTGCCAGCAGCCAGGCACAGGGAGGGTGGAACGAGCAGTACTTC. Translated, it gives CASSQAQGGWNEQYF.

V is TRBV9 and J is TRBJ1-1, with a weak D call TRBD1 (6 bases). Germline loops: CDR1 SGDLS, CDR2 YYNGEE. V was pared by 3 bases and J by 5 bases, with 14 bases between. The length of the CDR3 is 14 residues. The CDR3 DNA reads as TGTGCCAGCAGCGACACACAGGGAGGTACTGAAGCTTTCTTT. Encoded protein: CASSDTQGGTEAFF.

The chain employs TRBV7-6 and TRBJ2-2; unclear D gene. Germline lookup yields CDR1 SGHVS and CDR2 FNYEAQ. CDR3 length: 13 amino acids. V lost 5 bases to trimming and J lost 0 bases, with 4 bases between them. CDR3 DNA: TGTGCCAGCAGCCACACGAACACCGGGGAGCTGTTTTTT. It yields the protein CASSHTNTGELFF.

The CDR3 reads CASSLAMGGVASYNEQFF. DNA for the CDR3: TGTGCCAGCAGCTTAGCCATGGGTGGGGTAGCTTCCTACAATGAGCAGTTCTTC. The rearrangement joins TRBV7-6 to TRBJ2-1, with unresolved D. CDR1 and CDR2 from the germline V gene are SGHVS and FNYEAQ. The ends were cut back, 0 bases at V and 1 base at J, with 16 bases in the middle. The CDR3 is 18 residues long.

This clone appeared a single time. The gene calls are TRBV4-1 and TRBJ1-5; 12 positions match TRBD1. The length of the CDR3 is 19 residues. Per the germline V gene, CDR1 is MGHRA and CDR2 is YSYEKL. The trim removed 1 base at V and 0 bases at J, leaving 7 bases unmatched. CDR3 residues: CASSQVGTGGPYSNQPQHF. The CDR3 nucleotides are TGCGCCAGCAGCCAAGTTGGGACAGGGGGCCCCTATAGCAATCAGCCCCAGCATTTT.